These 19 T cell receptor beta chains came from one sample sequenced in a study of breast tumors, draining lymph nodes, adjacent tissues. Breast cancer patients provided tissue from their axillary draining lymph nodes. A single record per CDR3 protein comes from TCRdb applying MiXCR to the multiplex PCR reads. The data show about 230,000 distinct CDR3 sequences, with approximately 29% seen just once and 1.2% to 1.5% held by the top ten. The sequencing input was axillary lymph node tissue. The source is a female donor with breast cancer. Some clones in this sample may be carry-over from other donors' samples.

V usage is TRBV29-1 and J usage is TRBJ2-3, with 11 bases identical to TRBD2. The CDR3 totals 15 residues. V trimming: 3 bases; J trimming: 11 bases; junction bases outside the gene matches: 13. The germline gives CDR1 SQVTM, CDR2 ANQGSEA. CDR3 amino acids: CSVEGLAGGHNEQYF. The CDR3 DNA reads as TGCAGCGTTGAGGGTCTAGCGGGAGGCCACAATGAGCAGTATTTT.

Worth noting for this clonotype: It may be a read error: a sequence one base away is much more abundant. The genes are TRBV13 and TRBJ2-2, with D hard to call. The V end lost 8 bases, the J end lost 7 bases, and 8 bases lay between the germline ends. Germline CDR1 and CDR2: PRHDT and FYEKMQ (reference sequence). The CDR3 is 11 amino acids. This CDR3 is CASRARGELFF. CDR3 nucleotides: TGTGCCAGCCGGGCGCGCGGGGAGCTGTTTTTT.

Comments on this clonotype: A read error may produce the germline difference seen at one junction end. The J gene is TRBJ2-7, the V gene TRBV20-1; D uncertain. The CDR3 is made up of 15 amino acids. Germline V gene sequence: CDR1 DFQATT, CDR2 SNEGSKA (reference sequence). CDR3 bases: TGCAGTGCTAGAGGGGGTAGCAGAGGCTCCTACGGGCAGTACTTC. Translating it yields CSARGGSRGSYGQYF.

This clonotype was found many times. The rearrangement links TRBV6-2 or TRBV6-3 to TRBJ2-1; D ambiguous. Deletions cut 0 bases from V and 5 bases from J, with 8 bases between. Germline CDR1 is MNHEY and CDR2 is SVGEGT. This CDR3 is built from 14 residues. The CDR3 DNA sequence: TGTGCCAGCAGTTACTCGAGGCTGGACAATGAGCAGTTCTTC. This sequence encodes CASSYSRLDNEQFF.

A word on this clonotype: A read error may produce the germline difference seen at one junction end. This chain uses TRBV7-3 with TRBJ2-1; TRBD2 matches at 8 bases. The CDR3 loop spans 14 amino acids. From germline, CDR1 is SGHTA and CDR2 FQGTGA. In DNA, the CDR3 is TGTGCCAGCAGTACTAGCGGCCCCTGCAATGGGCAGTTCTTC. Translation: CASSTSGPCNGQFF.

This clonotype was counted many times. CDR3 DNA: TGTGCCAGCAGTCGGGACAGGGGCGGGTCTGGGGCCAACGTCCTGACTTTC. Its protein product is CASSRDRGGSGANVLTF. V usage is TRBV5-6 and J usage is TRBJ2-6; 10 bases map to TRBD1. J lost 1 base, V lost 5 bases, and 6 bases had no gene match. Germline-derived CDR1 and CDR2 are SGHDT and YYEEEE. CDR3 length equals 17 residues.

The V and J genes are TRBV9 and TRBJ2-5; 8 nucleotides line up with TRBD2. V trimming: 3 bases; J trimming: 4 bases; junction bases outside the gene matches: 8. Germline values: CDR1 SGDLS, CDR2 YYNGEE. The CDR3 has 15 amino acids. The CDR3 nucleotides read TGTGCCAGCAGCGGCTCCGGGACTAGGGGAGAGACCCAGTACTTC. The encoded protein is CASSGSGTRGETQYF.

This clonotype was counted many times. The gene calls are TRBV9 and TRBJ2-3, with D unclear. CDR3 length equals 14 residues. Trimming took 0 bases from V and 2 from J, leaving 7 bases between them. The germline CDR1 and CDR2 sequences are SGDLS and YYNGEE. The CDR3 is CASSVGQNTDTQYF. The CDR3 nucleotides read TGTGCCAGCAGCGTAGGACAAAACACAGATACGCAGTATTTT.

Of note for this clonotype: Given a much more abundant clone one base away, this may be a read error. The chain couples TRBV20-1 to TRBJ2-5; unclear D gene. Germline V lookup: CDR1 DFQATT, CDR2 SNEGSKA (reference sequence). The length of the CDR3 is 11 residues. The CDR3: CSQTGQETQSF. The CDR3 nucleotides read TGCAGTCAAACTGGGCAAGAGACCCAGTCCTTC.

This clonotype was detected ten times or more. V is TRBV20-1 and J is TRBJ2-5; possibly TRBD2 for D (6 bases). The germline CDR1 and CDR2 sequences are DFQATT and SNEGSKA (reference sequence). The CDR3 contains 16 residues. V gave up 0 bases and J gave up 2 bases, with 16 bases separating them. The CDR3 loop is CSARDAGGTAQETQYF. CDR3 in DNA: TGCAGTGCTAGAGATGCCGGAGGGACGGCACAAGAGACCCAGTACTTC.

At least ten counts were recorded for this clonotype. The V gene is TRBV30, the J gene TRBJ2-2, with D possibly matching TRBD2 (5 bases). Trimming stripped 0 bases from V and 4 bases from J, with 12 bases between. Germline V lookup: CDR1 GTSNPN, CDR2 SVGIG (reference sequence). The CDR3 length is 15 residues. The CDR3 region has the DNA TGTGCCTGGAGTGTATTGGCGGAGGCCACCGGGGAGCTGTTTTTT. It yields the protein CAWSVLAEATGELFF.

This clonotype was seen many times. The chain is built from TRBV3-1 and TRBJ2-1; TRBD2 matches at 10 bases. V shed 1 base and J 9 bases; nucleotides not matched to a gene: 6. This CDR3 region has 15 residues. Germline V CDR1 and CDR2: LGHDT, YNNKEL (reference sequence). The CDR3, as DNA: TGTGCCAGCAGCCAAGTGGCTAGCGGGAGTGGTGAGCAGTTCTTC. Its protein is CASSQVASGSGEQFF.

The chain joins TRBV24-1 to TRBJ1-5; D uncertain. V was trimmed by 5 bases and J by 2 bases, leaving 15 bases between them. Germline-derived CDR1 and CDR2 are KGHDR and SFDVKD. The CDR3 length is 16 residues. CDR3 sequence reads: CATSAFAGRRNQPQHF. The CDR3 DNA reads TGTGCCACCAGTGCCTTCGCAGGTAGGCGCAATCAGCCCCAGCATTTT.

In this sample, this clonotype turned up many times. The chain joins TRBV5-1 to TRBJ2-5; D gene ambiguous. CDR3 length equals 12 residues. Trimming stripped 0 bases from V and 5 bases from J, with 5 bases between. The germline V gene encodes CDR1 SGHRS and CDR2 YFSETQ. CDR3 sequence: CASSLAWETQYF. In nucleotides, the CDR3 is TGCGCCAGCAGCTTGGCTTGGGAGACCCAGTACTTC.

This clonotype was seen repeatedly, ten times or more. V is TRBV12-5 and J is TRBJ2-5; D is possibly TRBD1 (6 bases). Trimming took off 5 bases at V and 5 bases at J, with 9 bases between the two ends. Germline V gene data show CDR1 as LGHNT and CDR2 as FRNRAP. The CDR3 loop spans 12 amino acids. CDR3: CASGGQLETQYF. In DNA form, the CDR3 reads TGTGCTAGTGGTGGACAGCTGGAGACCCAGTACTTC. Combining the CDR3 with reference TRBV12-5 and TRBJ2-5 gives the whole variable domain DARVTQTPRHKVTEMGQEVTMRCQPILGHNTVFWYRQTMMQGLELLAYFRNRAPLDDSGMPKDRFSAEMPDATLATLKIQPSEPRDSAVYFCASGGQLETQYFGPGTRLLVL.

The chain couples TRBV19 to TRBJ1-1, with D hard to call. Trimming took 7 bases from V and 4 from J, leaving 10 bases between them. The germline V gene encodes CDR1 LNHDA and CDR2 SQIVND (reference sequence). There are 12 residues in the CDR3. The CDR3 DNA sequence: TGTGCCAGTAACGGGGAGAGCACTGAAGCTTTCTTT. Translating it yields CASNGESTEAFF.

The rearrangement uses TRBV2 and TRBJ2-5, with 9 bases matching TRBD1. This CDR3 has 13 amino acids. Germline trimming cut 4 bases from V and 5 bases from J; bases unmatched to any gene: 2. The V gene's germline CDR1 is SNHLY and CDR2 FYNNEI. The CDR3 is CASSGGTGETQYF. The CDR3 coding sequence is TGTGCCAGCAGTGGGGGGACAGGGGAGACCCAGTACTTC.

As for this clonotype: One end of the junction does not line up with germline, which may come from a read error. This chain uses TRBV5-1 with TRBJ2-1; perhaps TRBD2 as D (6 bases). The CDR3 is 17 amino acids. CDR1 and CDR2 from the germline V gene are SGHRS and YFSETQ. CDR3: CASRLVPGTGGYNEQFF. The DNA of the CDR3 is TGCGCCAGCAGATTGGTGCCCGGGACTGGCGGCTACAATGAGCAGTTCTTC.

The table lists this clonotype with many counts. The CDR3, as DNA: TGTGCCAGCAGCCCCTTCCCGCCGGGACAGGGTCTCTACGAGCAGTACTTC. The encoded protein is CASSPFPPGQGLYEQYF. The rearrangement links TRBV7-2 to TRBJ2-7, with 9 bases identical to TRBD1. After removal of 5 bases from V and 3 bases from J, the junction contained 14 bases not matched to a gene. The CDR3 has 17 residues. The germline V gene encodes CDR1 SGHTA and CDR2 FQGNSA.